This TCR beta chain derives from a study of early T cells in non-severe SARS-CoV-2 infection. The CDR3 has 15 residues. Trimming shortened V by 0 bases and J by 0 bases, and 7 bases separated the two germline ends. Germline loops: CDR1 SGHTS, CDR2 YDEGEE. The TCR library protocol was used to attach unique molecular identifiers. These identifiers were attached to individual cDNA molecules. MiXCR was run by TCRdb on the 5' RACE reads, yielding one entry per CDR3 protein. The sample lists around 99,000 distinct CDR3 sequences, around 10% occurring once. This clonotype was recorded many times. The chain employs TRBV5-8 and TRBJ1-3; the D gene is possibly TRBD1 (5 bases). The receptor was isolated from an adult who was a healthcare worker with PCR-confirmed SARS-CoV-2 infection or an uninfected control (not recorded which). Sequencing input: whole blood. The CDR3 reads CASSLEGISGNTIYF. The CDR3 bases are TGTGCCAGCAGCTTGGAGGGGATCTCTGGAAACACCATATATTTT. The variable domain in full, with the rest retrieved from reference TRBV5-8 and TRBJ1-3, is EAGVTQSPTHLIKTRGQQATLRCSPISGHTSVYWYQQALGLGLQFLLWYDEGEERNRGNFPPRFSGRQFPNYSSELNVNALELEDSALYLCASSLEGISGNTIYFGEGSWLTVV.